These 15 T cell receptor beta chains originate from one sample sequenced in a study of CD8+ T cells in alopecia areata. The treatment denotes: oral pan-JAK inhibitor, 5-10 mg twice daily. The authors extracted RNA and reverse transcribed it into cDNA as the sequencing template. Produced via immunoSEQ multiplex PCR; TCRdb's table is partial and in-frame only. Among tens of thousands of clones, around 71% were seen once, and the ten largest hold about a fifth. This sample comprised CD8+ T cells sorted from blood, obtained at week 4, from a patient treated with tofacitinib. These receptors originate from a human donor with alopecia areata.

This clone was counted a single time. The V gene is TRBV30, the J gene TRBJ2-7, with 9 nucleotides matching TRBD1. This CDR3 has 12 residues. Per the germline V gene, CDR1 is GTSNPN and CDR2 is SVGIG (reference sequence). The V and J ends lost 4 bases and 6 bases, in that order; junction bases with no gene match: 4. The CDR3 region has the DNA TGTGCCTGGAACACAGGGGGCGGCGAGCAGTACTTC. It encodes CAWNTGGGEQYF.

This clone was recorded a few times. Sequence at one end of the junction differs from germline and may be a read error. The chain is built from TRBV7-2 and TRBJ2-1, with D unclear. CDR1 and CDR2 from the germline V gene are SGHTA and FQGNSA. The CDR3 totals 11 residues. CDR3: CASSLGTLRVF. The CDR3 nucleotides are TGTGCCAGCAGCTTAGGGACCCTCCGGGTCTTC.

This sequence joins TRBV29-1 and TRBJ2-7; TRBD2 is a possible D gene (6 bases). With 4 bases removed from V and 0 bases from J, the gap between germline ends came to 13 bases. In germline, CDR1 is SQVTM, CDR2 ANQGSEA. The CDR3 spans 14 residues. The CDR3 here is CSVVVGGNSYEQYF. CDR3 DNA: TGCAGCGTTGTGGTGGGCGGGAACTCCTACGAGCAGTACTTC.

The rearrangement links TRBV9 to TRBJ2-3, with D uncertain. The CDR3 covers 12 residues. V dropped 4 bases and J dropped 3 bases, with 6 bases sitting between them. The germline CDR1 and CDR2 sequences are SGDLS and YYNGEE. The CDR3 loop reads CASSSRTDTQYF. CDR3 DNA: TGTGCCAGCAGCTCCCGTACAGATACGCAGTATTTT.

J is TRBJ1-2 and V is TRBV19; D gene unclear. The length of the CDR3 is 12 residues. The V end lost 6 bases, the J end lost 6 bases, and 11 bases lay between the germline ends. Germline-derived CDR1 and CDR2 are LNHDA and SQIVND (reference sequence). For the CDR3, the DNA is TGTGCCAGTAGGTGGACCCAGGATGGCTACACCTTC. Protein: CASRWTQDGYTF.

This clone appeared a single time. The CDR3 is CASSQDFVGRGYTF. CDR3 nucleotides: TGCGCCAGCAGCCAAGATTTCGTCGGGCGCGGCTACACCTTC. The chain has TRBV4-3 and TRBJ1-2; no firm D call. V was clipped by 0 bases and J by 8 bases, with 13 bases between them. CDR1 is LGHNA, CDR2 YSLEER, per germline. This CDR3 comprises 14 residues.

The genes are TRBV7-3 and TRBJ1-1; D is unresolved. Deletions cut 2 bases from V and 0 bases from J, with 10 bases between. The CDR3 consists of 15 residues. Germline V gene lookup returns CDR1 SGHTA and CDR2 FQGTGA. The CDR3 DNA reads TGTGCCAGCAGCTTAGTACAGACTTTGAACACTGAAGCTTTCTTT. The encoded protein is CASSLVQTLNTEAFF.

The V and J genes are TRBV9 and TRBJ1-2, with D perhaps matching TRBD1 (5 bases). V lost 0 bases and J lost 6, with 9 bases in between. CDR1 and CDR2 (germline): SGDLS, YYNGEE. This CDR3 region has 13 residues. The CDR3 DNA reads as TGTGCCAGCAGCGTAGAGGGGAGCCATGGCTACACCTTC. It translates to CASSVEGSHGYTF.

The CDR3 region is CASSLWNTEAFF. CDR3 DNA sequence: TGTGCCAGCAGCCTGTGGAACACTGAAGCTTTCTTT. The chain uses TRBV7-9 and TRBJ1-1; no firm D call. Germline CDR1 SEHNR, CDR2 FQNEAQ (reference sequence). CDR3 length equals 12 residues. V shed 5 bases and J shed 1 base, with 5 bases lying between them.

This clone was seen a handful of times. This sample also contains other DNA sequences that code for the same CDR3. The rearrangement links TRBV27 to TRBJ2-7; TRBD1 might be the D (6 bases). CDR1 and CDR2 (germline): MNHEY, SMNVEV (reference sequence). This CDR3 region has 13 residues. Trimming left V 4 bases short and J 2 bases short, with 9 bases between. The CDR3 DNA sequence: TGTGCCAGCAGTTACAGGGCCCCCTACGAGCAGTACTTC. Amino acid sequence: CASSYRAPYEQYF.

The CDR3 nucleotides read TGCGCCAGCAGCTTACCAGGGGCTCCTGAAGCTTTCTTT. It yields the protein CASSLPGAPEAFF. The genes are TRBV5-1 and TRBJ1-1, with TRBD1 as a possible D gene (6 bases). Germline V gene sequence: CDR1 SGHRS, CDR2 YFSETQ. The V end was cut by 2 bases, the J end by 6 bases, with 11 bases between. CDR3 length: 13 residues. The full variable domain, rest sourced from reference TRBV5-1 and TRBJ1-1, is KAGVTQTPRYLIKTRGQQVTLSCSPISGHRSVSWYQQTPGQGLQFLFEYFSETQRNKGNFPGRFSGRQFSNSRSEMNVSTLELGDSALYLCASSLPGAPEAFFGQGTRLTVV.

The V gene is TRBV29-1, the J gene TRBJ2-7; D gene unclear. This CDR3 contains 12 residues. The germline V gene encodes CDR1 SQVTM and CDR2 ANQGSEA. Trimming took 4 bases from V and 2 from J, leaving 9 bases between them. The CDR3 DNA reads TGCAGCGTTGTTTTCACAACCTACGAGCAGTACTTC. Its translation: CSVVFTTYEQYF.

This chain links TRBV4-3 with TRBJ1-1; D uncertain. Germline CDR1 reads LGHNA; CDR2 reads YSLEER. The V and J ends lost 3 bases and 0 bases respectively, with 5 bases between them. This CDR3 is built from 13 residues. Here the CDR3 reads CASSQEMNTEAFF. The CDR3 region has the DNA TGCGCCAGCAGCCAGGAGATGAACACTGAAGCTTTCTTT.

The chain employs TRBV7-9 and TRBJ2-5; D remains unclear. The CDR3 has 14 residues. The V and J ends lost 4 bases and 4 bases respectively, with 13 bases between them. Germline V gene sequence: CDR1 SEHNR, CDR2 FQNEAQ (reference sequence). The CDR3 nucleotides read TGTGCCAGCAGCTCAGAGCAGGAACGAGAGACCCAGTACTTC. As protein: CASSSEQERETQYF.

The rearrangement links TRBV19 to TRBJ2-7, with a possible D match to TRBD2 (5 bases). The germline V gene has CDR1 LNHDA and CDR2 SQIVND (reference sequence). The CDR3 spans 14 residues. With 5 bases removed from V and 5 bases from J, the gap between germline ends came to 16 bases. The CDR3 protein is CASSGYAVGDEQYF. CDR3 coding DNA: TGTGCCAGTAGTGGATATGCCGTGGGAGACGAGCAGTACTTC.